A single T cell receptor beta chain is shown here with its context. Its antigen is still unknown. The primer mix had 60 Vbeta and 13 Jbeta primers. Only in-frame clones appear in the TCRdb table, and some are missing; sequencing was by immunoSEQ multiplex PCR. The sample carries roughly 130,000 clones, around 71% recorded once. V was clipped by 3 bases and J by 4 bases, with 10 bases between them. Germline assignment: CDR1 SGHRS and CDR2 YFSETQ. The CDR3 sequence is 13 residues long. This specimen comes from a study of cytomegalovirus exposure and HLA in healthy donors. Study-level findings and limits: Associated with cytomegalovirus, according to the listing, were approximately 160 TCR beta chains. It was reportedly the case that the classifier diagnosed cytomegalovirus status with high specificity and sensitivity. Some V segments, TRBV6-2 and TRBV6-3 among them, were indistinguishable and were therefore excluded.

The chain employs TRBV5-1 and TRBJ1-2, with D possibly being TRBD1 (6 bases). The sample comprised PBMCs. This TCR derives from an older woman in good health and CMV-seropositive. The CDR3 sequence: CASSWTVSYGYTF. CDR3 DNA sequence: TGCGCCAGCAGCTGGACAGTTAGCTATGGCTACACCTTC.